What follows are 24 T cell receptor beta chains derived from one specimen sequenced in a study of long-term antiretroviral therapy in people with HIV. Version v3.0 of the immunoSEQ assay ran at survey level. Clones were read by immunoSEQ multiplex PCR, and TCRdb kept only the in-frame ones, dropping some. This sample has about 21,000 clones, with more than 75% found just once. The source was unsorted PBMCs, collected 2.3 years after starting antiretroviral therapy. Receptors were obtained from a man between 60 and 75 years old with HIV.

This chain connects TRBV30 to TRBJ2-3; 7 bases fit TRBD2. CDR3 length: 15 residues. With 0 bases clipped from V and 3 bases from J, the junction kept 6 bases outside the gene matches. Germline V gene sequence: CDR1 GTSNPN, CDR2 SVGIG (reference sequence). This CDR3 reads CAWSVSGGGTDTQYF. CDR3 DNA: TGTGCCTGGAGTGTAAGTGGGGGGGGGACAGATACGCAGTATTTT.

V and J are TRBV6-1 and TRBJ2-3, with 7 bases aligning to TRBD2. J was trimmed by 0 bases and V by 4 bases; bases with no gene match: 19. Germline lookup yields CDR1 MNHNS and CDR2 SASEGT. The CDR3 has 20 amino acids. This CDR3 is CASSAPRAIAGYTSTDTQYF. In nucleotides, the CDR3 is TGTGCCAGCAGTGCCCCGCGCGCAATAGCGGGCTATACTAGCACAGATACGCAGTATTTT.

J is TRBJ2-2 and V is TRBV18; 10 positions agree with TRBD2. This CDR3 spans 17 amino acids. The ends lost 6 bases at V and 0 bases at J; junction bases unmatched: 7. The germline CDR1 and CDR2 sequences are KGHSH and LQKENI. This CDR3 reads CASSPRAGGTNTGELFF. DNA for the CDR3: TGTGCCAGCTCGCCTCGAGCGGGAGGGACGAACACCGGGGAGCTGTTTTTT.

This chain links TRBV10-3 with TRBJ2-3; TRBD2 agrees at 7 bases. Germline CDR1 and CDR2: ENHRY and SYGVKD. This CDR3 contains 15 residues. V shed 8 bases and J 0 bases; nucleotides not matched to a gene: 8. CDR3 protein: CAIQNGGTSTDTQYF. CDR3 nucleotides: TGTGCCATCCAGAACGGGGGGACTAGCACAGATACGCAGTATTTT.

This chain links TRBV11-2 with TRBJ2-1; the D is unclear. The V gene's germline CDR1 is SGHAT and CDR2 FQNNGV. The CDR3 has 12 amino acids. Trimming stripped 6 bases from V and 7 bases from J, with 10 bases between. CDR3 DNA sequence: TGTGCCAGCAGTCTAAGCCATAATGAGCAGTTCTTC. It specifies CASSLSHNEQFF.

The rearrangement uses TRBV11-1 and TRBJ2-7; perhaps TRBD2 as D (6 bases). Looked up from germline, CDR1 is SGHAT and CDR2 is FQDESV (reference sequence). This CDR3 has 16 amino acids. V lost 5 bases, J lost 2 bases, and 19 bases lay in between. The CDR3 region is CASSPPGLLGTYEQYF. Here the CDR3 DNA reads TGTGCCAGCAGCCCGCCGGGACTCCTAGGAACCTACGAGCAGTACTTC.

J is TRBJ2-1 and V is TRBV14; possibly TRBD1 for D (6 bases). The germline V and J ends were trimmed by 0 bases and 6 bases, with 15 bases remaining between them. The CDR3 runs 16 residues. Per germline, CDR1 SGHDN and CDR2 FVKESK. The CDR3 sequence is CASSQELFHRVNEQFF. The CDR3 bases are TGTGCCAGCAGCCAAGAACTATTCCACAGGGTCAATGAGCAGTTCTTC.

This clone was detected a few times. This chain connects TRBV18 to TRBJ1-3, with a possible D match to TRBD1 (6 bases). CDR1 is KGHSH, CDR2 LQKENI, per germline. The CDR3 runs 15 residues. V was cut by 1 base and J by 7 bases, with 14 bases left in between. The CDR3 is CASSPRQERRNTIYF. The CDR3 DNA follows: TGTGCCAGCTCACCACGACAGGAGAGGAGGAACACCATATATTTT.

The gene calls are TRBV5-1 and TRBJ2-1; D tentatively fits TRBD1 or TRBD2 (5 bases each). V lost 2 bases to trimming and J lost 0 bases, with 9 bases between them. Germline V CDR1 and CDR2: SGHRS, YFSETQ. The CDR3 loop spans 15 amino acids. CDR3 protein: CASSLLGVSYNEQFF. CDR3 nucleotide sequence: TGCGCCAGCAGCTTACTAGGGGTCTCCTACAATGAGCAGTTCTTC.

The J gene is TRBJ2-2, the V gene TRBV19, with D unresolved. The CDR3 has 13 residues. With 6 bases removed from V and 2 bases from J, the gap between germline ends came to 7 bases. Germline V lookup: CDR1 LNHDA, CDR2 SQIVND (reference sequence). The CDR3 nucleotides read TGTGCCAGTAGCAGACACAACACCGGGGAGCTGTTTTTT. Amino acids: CASSRHNTGELFF.

This clone came up once. The gene calls are TRBV4-2 and TRBJ1-1; no clear D. Germline V gene lookup returns CDR1 LGHNA and CDR2 YNFKEQ. The CDR3 runs 13 residues. Deletions cut 1 base from V and 7 bases from J, with 10 bases between. The CDR3 nucleotides read TGTGCCAGCAGCCAAGCTCAAGGCCGTGAAGCTTTCTTT. As protein: CASSQAQGREAFF.

This chain uses TRBV10-3 with TRBJ1-2; no clear D. The CDR3 runs 13 residues. V was cut by 4 bases and J by 3 bases, with 9 bases left in between. In germline, CDR1 is ENHRY, CDR2 SYGVKD. This CDR3 is CAISAVTDYGYTF. The CDR3 DNA reads as TGTGCCATCAGTGCTGTGACGGACTATGGCTACACCTTC.

This chain uses TRBV30 with TRBJ2-7; D call uncertain. CDR3 length: 13 amino acids. The V and J ends lost 3 bases and 2 bases respectively, with 11 bases between them. The germline CDR1 and CDR2 sequences are GTSNPN and SVGIG (reference sequence). CDR3 nucleotides: TGTGCCTGGAGAACGGGCTACACCTACGAGCAGTACTTC. This gives the protein CAWRTGYTYEQYF. The full variable domain, its missing parts supplied by reference TRBV30 and TRBJ2-7, is SQTIHQWPATLVQPVGSPLSLECTVEGTSNPNLYWYRQAAGRGLQLLFYSVGIGQISSEVPQNLSASRPQDRQFILSSKKLLLSDSGFYLCAWRTGYTYEQYFGPGTRLTVT.

The chain carries TRBV5-1 and TRBJ1-1, with 7 bases fitting TRBD1. Germline CDR1 reads SGHRS; CDR2 reads YFSETQ. The CDR3 is 13 residues long. J lost 3 bases, V lost 4 bases, and 3 bases had no gene match. In nucleotides, the CDR3 is TGCGCCAGCAGCGACACAGGGGACACTGAAGCTTTCTTT. Its translation: CASSDTGDTEAFF.

J is TRBJ2-2 and V is TRBV9; a possible D gene is TRBD2 (5 bases). Germline V gene sequence: CDR1 SGDLS, CDR2 YYNGEE. V was trimmed by 0 bases and J by 3 bases, leaving 12 bases between them. The CDR3 runs to 16 residues. The CDR3 is CASSVDPGIDTGELFF. CDR3 DNA sequence: TGTGCCAGCAGCGTAGACCCGGGGATCGACACCGGGGAGCTGTTTTTT.

CDR3 nucleotides: TGTGCCAGCAGCCGAGCGGGAAACTCTTACAATGAGCAGTTCTTC. Translated: CASSRAGNSYNEQFF. This chain links TRBV27 with TRBJ2-1; 7 nucleotides line up with TRBD2. Germline V lookup: CDR1 MNHEY, CDR2 SMNVEV (reference sequence). The CDR3 loop spans 15 amino acids. V shed 6 bases, J shed 4 bases, and the junction held 9 bases outside the gene matches.

The CDR3 DNA is TGTGCCATCTCCCAGGGCTCCCGAGGTGGTGTGCCCCAGCATTTT. Its protein is CAISQGSRGGVPQHF. The chain carries TRBV10-3 and TRBJ1-5, with D possibly being TRBD1 (5 bases). The CDR3 covers 15 residues. Germline V gene data show CDR1 as ENHRY and CDR2 as SYGVKD. Trimming removed 8 bases at V and 9 bases at J, with 23 bases between.

CDR3 sequence: CASSRLYGYTF. The CDR3 DNA reads TGTGCCAGCAGCCGCCTCTATGGCTACACCTTC. The J gene is TRBJ1-2, the V gene TRBV7-9; D gene uncertain. Trimming removed 5 bases at V and 4 bases at J, with 5 bases between. The germline gives CDR1 SEHNR, CDR2 FQNEAQ (reference sequence). This CDR3 is 11 amino acids long.

This sequence joins TRBV27 and TRBJ2-7; a weak D match, TRBD2 (6 bases). CDR1 is MNHEY, CDR2 SMNVEV, per germline (reference sequence). The CDR3 is made up of 13 amino acids. V was shortened by 4 bases and J by 6 bases, with 13 bases between the two germline ends. CDR3 region: CASSWGGPGEQYF. CDR3 coding DNA: TGTGCCAGCAGTTGGGGAGGACCGGGCGAGCAGTACTTC.

Only one count was recorded for this clone. The chain couples TRBV7-3 to TRBJ2-4; 16 bases line up with TRBD2. The germline V gene has CDR1 SGHTA and CDR2 FQGTGA. Trimming removed 1 base from V and 0 bases from J; junction bases left unmatched: 15. This CDR3 has 23 residues. The CDR3 reads CASSLRVPSPGLAGGIAKNIQYF. CDR3 DNA: TGTGCCAGCAGCTTAAGGGTCCCTTCGCCGGGACTAGCGGGAGGGATAGCCAAAAACATTCAGTACTTC.

The rearrangement uses TRBV9 and TRBJ2-3; 7 nucleotides line up with TRBD1. CDR1 is SGDLS and CDR2 is YYNGEE in the germline V gene. Trimming removed 1 base from V and 2 bases from J; junction bases left unmatched: 7. The CDR3 runs to 16 residues. The CDR3, as DNA: TGTGCCAGCAGCGTACTAACAGGGGTAAACACAGATACGCAGTATTTT. The encoded protein is CASSVLTGVNTDTQYF. The full variable domain, in which reference TRBV9 and TRBJ2-3 provide the parts outside the CDR3, is DSGVTQTPKHLITATGQRVTLRCSPRSGDLSVYWYQQSLDQGLQFLIQYYNGEERAKGNILERFSAQQFPDLHSELNLSSLELGDSALYFCASSVLTGVNTDTQYFGPGTRLTVL.

This clone has only one observation. This sequence joins TRBV7-2 and TRBJ2-7; 12 bases agree with TRBD2. This CDR3 has 14 residues. Germline CDR1 SGHTA, CDR2 FQGNSA. Trimming cost V 5 bases and J 3 bases; bases outside gene matches: 2. Written as DNA, the CDR3 is TGTGCCAGCAGCCCGACTAGCGGGGGCTACGAGCAGTACTTC. This gives the protein CASSPTSGGYEQYF.

The rearrangement links TRBV9 to TRBJ2-7; maybe TRBD2 (5 bases). Trimming stripped 4 bases from V and 3 bases from J, with 8 bases between. Germline-derived CDR1 and CDR2 are SGDLS and YYNGEE. The CDR3 runs to 12 residues. This CDR3 reads CASSPRDYEQYF. The CDR3 nucleotides read TGTGCCAGCAGCCCCCGGGACTACGAGCAGTACTTC.

The V gene is TRBV27, the J gene TRBJ2-7; unclear D gene. Per the germline V gene, CDR1 is MNHEY and CDR2 is SMNVEV (reference sequence). The V and J ends lost 3 bases and 2 bases respectively, with 11 bases between them. This CDR3 region has 14 residues. CDR3 sequence (DNA): TGTGCCAGCAGTTTTCCGGACCGTACCTACGAGCAGTACTTC. Translated, it gives CASSFPDRTYEQYF.